This TCR beta chain was documented in a study of blood T cell repertoires in COVID-19. Study-wide background: COVID-19 samples from acute and convalescent phases originated in the United States, Italy and Spain. Sample material is recorded as cDNA or gDNA derived from T cells, B-cell-depleted T cells, or PBMCs.

V was clipped by 2 bases and J by 2 bases, with 14 bases between them. The CDR3 has 16 amino acids. Germline V lookup: CDR1 SGDLS, CDR2 YYNGEE. Followed over time, Seattle patients had been enrolled while infection was active. As handled by the study authors: Amplification of reference gene primers provided the estimated nucleated cell counts. Repertoires were generated with immunoSEQ multiplex PCR, while TCRdb's copy carries only in-frame clones and drops some. The DNA gave D and trimming, while V, J and clone size come from that table. The sample records 150,000 to 180,000 clones, approximately 85% being singletons.

The J gene is TRBJ1-3, the V gene TRBV9, with no clear D. The specimen sequenced was peripheral blood. The TCR was taken from a man aged 55 to 69 with COVID-19, enrolled during active disease. The CDR3 here is CASSVGTSAAGNTIYF. CDR3 DNA sequence: TGTGCCAGCAGCGTTGGCACAAGTGCTGCTGGAAACACCATATATTTT.